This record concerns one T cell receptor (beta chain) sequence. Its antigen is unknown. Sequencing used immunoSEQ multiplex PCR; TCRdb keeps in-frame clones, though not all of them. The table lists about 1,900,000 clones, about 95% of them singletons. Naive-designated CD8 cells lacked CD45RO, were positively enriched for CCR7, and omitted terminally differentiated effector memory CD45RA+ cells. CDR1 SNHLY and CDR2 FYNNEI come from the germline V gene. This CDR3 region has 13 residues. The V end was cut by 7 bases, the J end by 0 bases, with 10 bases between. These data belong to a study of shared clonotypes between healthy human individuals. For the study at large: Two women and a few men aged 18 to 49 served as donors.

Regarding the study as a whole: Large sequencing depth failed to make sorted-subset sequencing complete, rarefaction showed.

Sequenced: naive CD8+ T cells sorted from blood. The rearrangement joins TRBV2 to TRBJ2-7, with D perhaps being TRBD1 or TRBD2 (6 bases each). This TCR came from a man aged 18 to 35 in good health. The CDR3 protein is CASIWGASYEQYF. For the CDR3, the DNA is TGTGCCAGCATATGGGGGGCCTCCTACGAGCAGTACTTC.